The rows below give T cell receptor beta chains drawn from one sample of a study of lymphopenia after photon versus proton radiotherapy. Produced via immunoSEQ multiplex PCR; TCRdb's table is partial and in-frame only. The table lists approximately 71,000 clones, roughly 93% of them singletons. Sequencing used peripheral blood, obtained from a patient treated with photon-based radiotherapy. The receptors were sampled from a woman in her 70s with pancreatic cancer. CDR3s include the opening cysteine and the closing phenylalanine or tryptophan. Fields, in order: V gene, J gene, CDR3 protein.

TRBV5-8	TRBJ2-2	CASSLGLAGSGELFF
TRBV5-4	TRBJ2-6	CASLPAGISGANVLTF
TRBV10-3	TRBJ2-7	CAISETSGSGGEQYF
TRBV28	TRBJ1-5	CASTQNRRGDQPQHF
TRBV6-6	TRBJ2-7	CASELAGSEQYF
TRBV5-4	TRBJ2-4	CASSAQVGGGKNIQYF
TRBV11-2	TRBJ1-2	CASSLAERRAYGYTF
TRBV2	TRBJ1-6	CASSGQGNSPLHF
TRBV28	TRBJ2-5	CASRGMGGSAETQYF
TRBV28	TRBJ2-7	CASRFVGVSYEQYF
TRBV5-4	TRBJ1-2	CASSLDALRITRDGYTF
TRBV5-6	TRBJ2-2	CASSLSEASGNTGELFF
TRBV6-6	TRBJ2-7	CASSDVRTTDYEQYF
TRBV10-3	TRBJ2-5	CAISSGSGETQYF
TRBV9	TRBJ2-5	CASSTSPLQETQYF
TRBV4-3	TRBJ1-4	CASSQDARTNEKLFF